These 20 T cell receptor beta chains were all obtained from the same sample, sequenced in a study of neoadjuvant anti-PD-1 for oral cavity cancer. The method was immunoSEQ multiplex PCR; TCRdb's version includes in-frame clones alone and lacks a portion of them. The profile shows around 81,000 clones, approximately 80% of them singletons. Specimen: PBMCs, collected before nivolumab (anti-PD-1) treatment. The receptors here all came from a person between 40 and 85 years old with oral cavity squamous cell carcinoma.

This chain joins TRBV7-2 and TRBJ1-5; D perhaps matches TRBD1 (5 bases). Per the germline V gene, CDR1 is SGHTA and CDR2 is FQGNSA. Trimming removed 4 bases at V and 2 bases at J, with 15 bases between. CDR3 size: 16 residues. The CDR3 sequence: CASSSLQGLRNQPQHF. The CDR3 DNA reads as TGTGCCAGCAGCTCTCTGCAGGGACTACGCAATCAGCCCCAGCATTTT.

The CDR3 protein is CASTGDPNQPQHF. In DNA form, the CDR3 reads TGTGCCAGCACCGGAGACCCCAATCAGCCCCAGCATTTT. The J gene is TRBJ1-5, the V gene TRBV28; D is ambiguous. The germline gives CDR1 MDHEN, CDR2 SYDVKM. Trimming took 7 bases from V and 3 from J, leaving 10 bases between them. The CDR3 runs to 13 residues.

The chain carries TRBV6-5 and TRBJ1-2, with 10 bases lining up with TRBD1. Losses at the gene ends were 5 bases for V and 3 bases for J; bases not matched to a gene: 3. The CDR3 extends over 14 amino acids. CDR1 is MNHEY, CDR2 SVGAGI, per germline. The DNA of the CDR3 is TGTGCCAGCAGTCAGACAGGGGGCGACTATGGCTACACCTTC. Its translation: CASSQTGGDYGYTF.

This rearrangement joins TRBV5-1 to TRBJ2-3; D tentatively fits TRBD1 or TRBD2 (5 bases each). Germline V lookup: CDR1 SGHRS, CDR2 YFSETQ. V dropped 0 bases and J dropped 7 bases, with 9 bases sitting between them. This CDR3 has 13 amino acids. CDR3 sequence: CASSLEGTHTQYF. CDR3 coding DNA: TGCGCCAGCAGCTTGGAGGGGACCCATACGCAGTATTTT.

This clone was picked up one time. CDR3 DNA sequence: TGTGCCATCAGTGAGGGGGGGACTAGCGGACCAGAGACCCAGTACTTC. Translated, it gives CAISEGGTSGPETQYF. J is TRBJ2-5 and V is TRBV10-3; 11 bases are a match to TRBD2. CDR1 and CDR2 from the germline V gene are ENHRY and SYGVKD. The CDR3 runs 16 residues. The V and J ends lost 2 bases and 4 bases, in that order; junction bases with no gene match: 6.

This chain uses TRBV19 with TRBJ1-1; D possibly corresponds to TRBD1 (6 bases). This CDR3 has 14 amino acids. V was cut by 7 bases and J by 4 bases, with 16 bases left in between. Germline assignment: CDR1 LNHDA and CDR2 SQIVND (reference sequence). The DNA of the CDR3 is TGTGCCAGTATCGGGGGGGCCCGGGGCACTGAAGCTTTCTTT. Amino acid sequence: CASIGGARGTEAFF.

This rearrangement joins TRBV6-1 to TRBJ1-1; the D is unclear. CDR3 length: 13 residues. V was clipped by 1 base and J by 7 bases, with 10 bases between them. Germline CDR1 and CDR2: MNHNS and SASEGT. The chain's CDR3 is CASSEDAGSEAFF. The DNA for the CDR3 is TGTGCCAGCAGTGAAGACGCGGGGAGTGAAGCTTTCTTT.

This chain connects TRBV30 to TRBJ2-5; 15 bases agree with TRBD2. After removal of 2 bases from V and 1 base from J, the junction contained 17 bases not matched to a gene. Germline-derived CDR1 and CDR2 are GTSNPN and SVGIG (reference sequence). The CDR3 contains 21 residues. The CDR3 DNA reads as TGTGCCTGGAGTCACGATACCCGGGGACTAGCGGGAGGAGGGGCCCAAGAGACCCAGTACTTC. It codes for CAWSHDTRGLAGGGAQETQYF. Filled out from reference TRBV30 and TRBJ2-5, the complete variable domain reads SQTIHQWPATLVQPVGSPLSLECTVEGTSNPNLYWYRQAAGRGLQLLFYSVGIGQISSEVPQNLSASRPQDRQFILSSKKLLLSDSGFYLCAWSHDTRGLAGGGAQETQYFGPGTRLLVL.

The genes are TRBV6-5 and TRBJ2-1; 9 bases align to TRBD2. Unmatched junction bases numbered 9, after V lost 6 bases and J lost 12 bases. There are 13 residues in the CDR3. CDR1 is MNHEY and CDR2 is SVGAGI in the germline V gene. For the CDR3, the DNA is TGTGCCAGCAGCCAACTAGCGGGCCAGGCGCAGTTCTTC. It yields the protein CASSQLAGQAQFF.

The CDR3 protein is CASSSTGLSSYEQYF. Here the CDR3 DNA reads TGTGCCAGCAGCTCCACAGGGTTAAGCTCCTACGAGCAGTACTTC. The chain couples TRBV5-5 to TRBJ2-7; D is perhaps TRBD1 (6 bases). The CDR3 has 15 amino acids. Germline CDR1 is SGHKS and CDR2 is YYEKEE (reference sequence). Trimming cost V 3 bases and J 0 bases, with 13 bases left between them. Looking up the rest from reference TRBV5-5 and TRBJ2-7 gives the full variable domain: DAGVTQSPTHLIKTRGQQVTLRCSPISGHKSVSWYQQVLGQGPQFIFQYYEKEERGRGNFPDRFSARQFPNYSSELNVNALLLGDSALYLCASSSTGLSSYEQYFGPGTRLTVT.

The rearrangement links TRBV2 to TRBJ2-3; maybe TRBD1 (5 bases). V shed 10 bases and J shed 0 bases, with 11 bases lying between them. Germline assignment: CDR1 SNHLY and CDR2 FYNNEI. This CDR3 is 13 amino acids long. Here the CDR3 reads CATTRGSTDTQYF. Written as DNA, the CDR3 is TGTGCCACCACAAGGGGCAGCACAGATACGCAGTATTTT.

The chain employs TRBV4-1 and TRBJ1-5; TRBD1 is a possible D gene (5 bases). Trimming removed 0 bases from V and 6 bases from J, with 18 bases in between. The CDR3 has 17 residues. Germline V CDR1 and CDR2: MGHRA, YSYEKL. The CDR3, as DNA: TGCGCCAGCAGCCAAGAGGTATTCGGACAAGATGGTCAGCCCCAGCATTTT. Protein sequence: CASSQEVFGQDGQPQHF.

The chain has TRBV6-1 and TRBJ2-7, with TRBD1 matching 11 bases. CDR1 and CDR2 from the germline V gene are MNHNS and SASEGT. The CDR3 is 14 residues long. With 4 bases clipped from V and 9 bases from J, the junction kept 8 bases outside the gene matches. The CDR3 loop is CASSVGTGGNAQYF. DNA for the CDR3: TGTGCCAGCAGTGTGGGGACAGGGGGGAATGCGCAGTACTTC.

The V and J genes are TRBV7-2 and TRBJ1-5; D not certain. This CDR3 spans 13 amino acids. V shed 5 bases and J shed 7 bases, with 12 bases lying between them. Germline V lookup: CDR1 SGHTA, CDR2 FQGNSA. CDR3 nucleotides: TGTGCCAGCAGCGGAAGGGTGGGGCAGCCCCAGCATTTT. Protein: CASSGRVGQPQHF.

This rearrangement joins TRBV6-1 to TRBJ2-5; 9 bases are shared with TRBD2. Trimming at V came to 5 bases and at J to 5 bases, leaving 6 bases not matched to a gene. Germline V lookup: CDR1 MNHNS, CDR2 SASEGT. The CDR3 is 14 amino acids. The CDR3 loop is CASSSSGAGETQYF. CDR3 nucleotides: TGTGCCAGCAGTTCTAGCGGGGCCGGGGAGACCCAGTACTTC.

V and J are TRBV2 and TRBJ2-1; 8 nucleotides match TRBD2. Germline lookup yields CDR1 SNHLY and CDR2 FYNNEI. The CDR3 contains 12 residues. Losses at the gene ends were 11 bases for V and 7 bases for J; bases not matched to a gene: 7. The CDR3 sequence: CADPGLDNEQFF. The DNA of the CDR3 is TGTGCCGACCCGGGACTAGATAATGAGCAGTTCTTC.

With respect to this clone: Mismatch with germline at one junction end may stem from a read error. The identical CDR3 is also encoded by other nucleotide sequences in the sample. The CDR3, as DNA: TGTGCCAGCAGTGCAGGGGACTCTGGGGCTAACGTCCTGACTTTC. Its protein product is CASSAGDSGANVLTF. The J gene is TRBJ2-6, the V gene TRBV7-6; D tentatively reads TRBD1 or TRBD2 (6 bases each). Germline V lookup: CDR1 SGHVS, CDR2 FNYEAQ. The CDR3 loop spans 15 amino acids. Full variable domain (rest looked up from reference TRBV7-6 and TRBJ2-6): GAGVSQSPRYKVTKRGQDVALRCDPISGHVSLYWYRQALGQGPEFLTYFNYEAQQDKSGLPNDRFSAERPEGSISTLTIQRTEQRDSAMYRCASSAGDSGANVLTFGAGSRLTVL.

The J gene is TRBJ2-1, the V gene TRBV5-1, with 7 bases identical to TRBD2. Per the germline V gene, CDR1 is SGHRS and CDR2 is YFSETQ. The CDR3 covers 15 residues. V was pared by 1 base and J by 6 bases, with 7 bases of the junction left unmatched. CDR3 residues: CASSLTPGTTNEQFF. In DNA form, the CDR3 reads TGCGCCAGCAGCTTGACCCCCGGGACTACCAATGAGCAGTTCTTC.

The V and J genes are TRBV11-3 and TRBJ2-7; 7 nucleotides agree with TRBD1. Germline CDR1 reads SGHNT; CDR2 reads YENEEA. V was clipped by 3 bases and J by 0 bases; unmatched bases: 2. The CDR3 consists of 14 residues. The DNA of the CDR3 is TGTGCCAGCAGCTTGACAGGGCGCTCCTACGAGCAGTACTTC. This translates into CASSLTGRSYEQYF.

The chain uses TRBV19 and TRBJ2-3; 9 bases are a match to TRBD1. Germline CDR1 is LNHDA and CDR2 is SQIVND (reference sequence). The V gene end was trimmed by 4 bases and the J gene end by 4 bases; junction bases not matched to a gene: 6. This CDR3 region has 15 residues. The CDR3 sequence: CASSKSGTGPDTQYF. The CDR3 coding sequence is TGTGCCAGTAGTAAGTCCGGGACAGGGCCAGATACGCAGTATTTT.